The rows below give T cell receptor beta chains drawn from one sample of a study of cytomegalovirus exposure and HLA in healthy donors. Assay used: immunoSEQ multiplex PCR; TCRdb lists only in-frame clones, some missing. The sample consists of around 170,000 clones, roughly 79% of them appearing once. Sequencing input: PBMCs. Receptors were obtained from a woman aged 40 to 50 in good health and CMV-seropositive. CDR3s include the opening cysteine and the closing phenylalanine or tryptophan. Each record gives: clone size, V gene, J gene, D gene, CDR3 protein, CDR3 DNA. A D gene is named only where the DNA matches it firmly. Size values are once, few and many counts, or a class for expanded clones, and some rows have none.

size: -
V: TRBV5-1
J: TRBJ2-6
D: -
CDR3: CASSLELSSGANVLTF
DNA: TGCGCCAGCAGCTTGGAGTTGAGCTCTGGGGCCAACGTCCTGACTTTC

size: -
V: TRBV5-6
J: TRBJ1-5
D: -
CDR3: CASSSRESGNQPQHF
DNA: TGTGCCAGCAGCTCTAGGGAGTCGGGCAATCAGCCCCAGCATTTT

size: -
V: TRBV7-9
J: TRBJ2-7
D: -
CDR3: CSSSFADEQYF
DNA: TGTTCCAGCAGCTTTGCGGACGAGCAGTACTTC

size: -
V: TRBV5-1
J: TRBJ1-2
D: -
CDR3: CASSPRGGGGYTF
DNA: TGCGCCAGCAGCCCGAGGGGGGGCGGTGGCTACACCTTC

size: -
V: TRBV28
J: TRBJ1-1
D: -
CDR3: CASSRGGTAHTEAFF
DNA: TGTGCCAGCAGTCGGGGAGGGACTGCGCACACTGAAGCTTTCTTT

size: few
V: TRBV28
J: TRBJ2-7
D: TRBD1
CDR3: CASRTGVYEQYF
DNA: TGTGCCAGCAGGACAGGGGTCTACGAGCAGTACTTC

size: -
V: TRBV14
J: TRBJ2-5
D: -
CDR3: CASSQSMRETQYF
DNA: TGTGCCAGCAGCCAGTCTATGAGAGAGACCCAGTACTTC

size: -
V: TRBV10-3
J: TRBJ2-1
D: TRBD1
CDR3: CAISRGGQGTYNEQFF
DNA: TGTGCCATCAGCCGGGGGGGACAGGGGACCTACAATGAGCAGTTCTTC

size: -
V: TRBV19
J: TRBJ1-6
D: TRBD1
CDR3: CASSARDSRSSPLHF
DNA: TGTGCCAGTAGTGCAAGGGACAGTAGAAGTTCACCCCTCCACTTT

size: -
V: TRBV5-5
J: TRBJ2-2
D: -
CDR3: CASTLIGPGAANTGELFF
DNA: TGTGCCAGCACCCTCATAGGGCCAGGGGCCGCGAACACCGGGGAGCTGTTTTTT